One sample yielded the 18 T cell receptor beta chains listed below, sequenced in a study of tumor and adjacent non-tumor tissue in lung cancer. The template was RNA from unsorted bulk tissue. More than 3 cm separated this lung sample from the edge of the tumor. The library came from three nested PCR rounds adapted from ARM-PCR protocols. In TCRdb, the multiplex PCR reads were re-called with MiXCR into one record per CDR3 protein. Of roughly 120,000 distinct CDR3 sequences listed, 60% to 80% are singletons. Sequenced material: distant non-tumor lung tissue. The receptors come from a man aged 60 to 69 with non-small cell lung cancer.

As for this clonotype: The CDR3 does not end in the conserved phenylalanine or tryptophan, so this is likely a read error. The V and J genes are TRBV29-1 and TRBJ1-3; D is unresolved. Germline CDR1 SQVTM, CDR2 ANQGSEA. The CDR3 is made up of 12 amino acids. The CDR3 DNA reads TGTAGCGTTGAAGAATTAGGAAACACCATATATTCT. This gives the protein CSVEELGNTIYS.

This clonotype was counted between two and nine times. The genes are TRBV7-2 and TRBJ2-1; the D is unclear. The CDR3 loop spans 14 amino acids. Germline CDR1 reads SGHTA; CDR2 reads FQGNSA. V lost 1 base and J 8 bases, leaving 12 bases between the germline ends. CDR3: CASSLDGPLDEQFF. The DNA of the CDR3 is TGTGCCAGCAGCTTAGACGGCCCGTTGGATGAGCAGTTCTTC.

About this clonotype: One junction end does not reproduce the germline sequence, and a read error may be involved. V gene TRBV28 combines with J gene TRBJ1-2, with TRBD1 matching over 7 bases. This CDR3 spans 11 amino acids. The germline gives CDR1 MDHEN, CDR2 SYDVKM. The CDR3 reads CAGRGTPGYTF. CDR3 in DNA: TGTGCCGGCAGGGGGACCCCCGGCTACACCTTC.

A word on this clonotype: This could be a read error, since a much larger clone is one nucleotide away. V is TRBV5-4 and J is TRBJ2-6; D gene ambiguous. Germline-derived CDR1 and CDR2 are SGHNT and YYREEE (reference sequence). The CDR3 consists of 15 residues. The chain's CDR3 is CASSPPYSGTNVLTF. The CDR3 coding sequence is TGTGCCAGCAGCCCTCCATACTCTGGGACCAACGTCCTGACTTTC.

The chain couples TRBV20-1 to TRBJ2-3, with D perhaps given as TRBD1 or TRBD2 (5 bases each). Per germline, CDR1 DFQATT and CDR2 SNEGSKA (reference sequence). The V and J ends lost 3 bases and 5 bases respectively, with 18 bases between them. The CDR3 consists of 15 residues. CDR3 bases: TGCAGTGCTAGGCCGGGACCCCTAATCAGAGATACGCAGTATTTT. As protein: CSARPGPLIRDTQYF.

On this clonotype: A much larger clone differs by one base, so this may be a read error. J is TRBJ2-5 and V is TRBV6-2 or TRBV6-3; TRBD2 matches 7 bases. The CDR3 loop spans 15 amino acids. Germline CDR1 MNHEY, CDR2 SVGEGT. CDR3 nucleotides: TGTGCCAGCGGCAACCCGAGGGTTGCGGGAGAGACCAAGTACTTC. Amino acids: CASGNPRVAGETKYF.

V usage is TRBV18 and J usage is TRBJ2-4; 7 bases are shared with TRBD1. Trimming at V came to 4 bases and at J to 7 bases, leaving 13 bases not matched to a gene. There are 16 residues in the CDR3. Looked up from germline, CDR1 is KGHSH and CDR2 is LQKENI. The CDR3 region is CASSRAGGRGTNIQYF. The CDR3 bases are TGTGCCAGCTCACGGGCAGGGGGACGGGGAACGAACATTCAGTACTTC.

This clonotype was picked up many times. The CDR3 reads CASTQGWKGGYTF. CDR3 nucleotides: TGTGCCAGCACCCAGGGGTGGAAGGGTGGCTACACCTTC. The chain has TRBV28 and TRBJ1-2, with D possibly being TRBD1 (6 bases). CDR1 and CDR2 (germline): MDHEN, SYDVKM. The V and J ends lost 7 bases and 7 bases respectively, with 16 bases between them. The length of the CDR3 is 13 residues.

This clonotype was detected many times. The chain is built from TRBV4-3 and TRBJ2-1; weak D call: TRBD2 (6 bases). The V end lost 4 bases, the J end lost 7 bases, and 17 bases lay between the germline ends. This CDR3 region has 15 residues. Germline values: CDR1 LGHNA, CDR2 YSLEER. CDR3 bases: TGCGCCAGCAGCCCGGGGGACCGCAGCGAAAATGAGCAGTTCTTC. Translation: CASSPGDRSENEQFF.

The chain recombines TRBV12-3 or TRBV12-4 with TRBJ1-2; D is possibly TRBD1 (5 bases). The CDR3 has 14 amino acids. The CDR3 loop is CVCSFLSGYRGYTF. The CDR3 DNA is TGTGTCTGCAGTTTTTTATCAGGGTATCGTGGCTACACCTTC.

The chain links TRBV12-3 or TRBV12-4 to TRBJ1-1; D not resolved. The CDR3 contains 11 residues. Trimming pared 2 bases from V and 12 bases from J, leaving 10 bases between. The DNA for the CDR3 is TGTGCCAGCAGTTTACAAGCTAAAACTTTCTTT. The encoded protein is CASSLQAKTFF.

The CDR3 DNA reads TGTGCCAACAGCCCTTGGGACACGGGCAAAAGGCGTAGCAATCAGCCCCAGCATTTT. Protein sequence: CANSPWDTGKRRSNQPQHF. V is TRBV28 and J is TRBJ1-5; TRBD1 might be the D (6 bases). Trimming removed 10 bases at V and 0 bases at J, with 28 bases between. Per germline, CDR1 MDHEN and CDR2 SYDVKM. The CDR3 runs to 19 residues.

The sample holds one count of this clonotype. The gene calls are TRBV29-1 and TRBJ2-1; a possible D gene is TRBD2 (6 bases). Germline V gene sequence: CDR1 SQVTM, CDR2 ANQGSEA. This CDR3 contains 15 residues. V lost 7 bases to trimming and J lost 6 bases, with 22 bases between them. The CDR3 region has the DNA TGCAGCGCCCCAACGGGAGCGGGTCTAAGCAATGAGCAGTTCTTC. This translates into CSAPTGAGLSNEQFF.

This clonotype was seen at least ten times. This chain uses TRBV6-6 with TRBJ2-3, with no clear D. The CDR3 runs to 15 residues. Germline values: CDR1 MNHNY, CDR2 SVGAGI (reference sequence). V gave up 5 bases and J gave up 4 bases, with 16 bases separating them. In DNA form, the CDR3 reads TGTGCCAGCAGTCCGCCTGGTCGTAGCCCAGATACGCAGTATTTT. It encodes CASSPPGRSPDTQYF.

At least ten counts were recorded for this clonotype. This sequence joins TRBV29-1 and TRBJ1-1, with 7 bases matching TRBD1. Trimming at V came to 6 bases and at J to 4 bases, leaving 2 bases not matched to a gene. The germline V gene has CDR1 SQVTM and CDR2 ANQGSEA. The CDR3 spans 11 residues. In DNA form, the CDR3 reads TGCAGCGTGGAGGGGGCCACTGAAGCTTTCTTT. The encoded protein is CSVEGATEAFF. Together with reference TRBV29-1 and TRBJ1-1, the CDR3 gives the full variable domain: SAVISQKPSRDICQRGTSLTIQCQVDSQVTMMFWYRQQPGQSLTLIATANQGSEATYESGFVIDKFPISRPNLTFSTLTVSNMSPEDSSIYLCSVEGATEAFFGQGTRLTVV.

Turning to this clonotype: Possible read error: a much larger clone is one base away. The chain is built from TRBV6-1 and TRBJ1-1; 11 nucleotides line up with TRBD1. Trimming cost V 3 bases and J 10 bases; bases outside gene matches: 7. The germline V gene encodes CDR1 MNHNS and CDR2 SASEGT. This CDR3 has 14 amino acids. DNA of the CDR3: TGTGCCAGCAGTGAGTGGACAGGGGGCGTCAGAGCTTTCTTT. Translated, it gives CASSEWTGGVRAFF.

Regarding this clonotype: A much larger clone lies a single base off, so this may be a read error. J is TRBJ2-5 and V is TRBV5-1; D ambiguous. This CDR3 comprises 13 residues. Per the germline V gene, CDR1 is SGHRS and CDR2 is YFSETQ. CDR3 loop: CASSTGPQEAQYF. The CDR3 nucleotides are TGCGCCAGCAGCACCGGACCCCAAGAGGCCCAGTACTTC. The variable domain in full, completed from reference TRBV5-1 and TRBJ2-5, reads KAGVTQTPRYLIKTRGQQVTLSCSPISGHRSVSWYQQTPGQGLQFLFEYFSETQRNKGNFPGRFSGRQFSNSRSEMNVSTLELGDSALYLCASSTGPQEAQYFGPGTRLLVL.

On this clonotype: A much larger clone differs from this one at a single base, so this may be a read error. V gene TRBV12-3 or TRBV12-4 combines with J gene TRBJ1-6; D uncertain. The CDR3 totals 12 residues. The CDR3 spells CASSQNNLPLHF. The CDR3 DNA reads TGTGCCAGCAGCCAAAATAATTTACCCCTCCACTTT.